These 15 T cell receptor beta chains came from one sample sequenced in a study of T-cell reconstitution after alpha-beta-depleted transplantation in children. Preparation of the TCRbeta library involved a method that used unique molecular identifiers. Using its own MiXCR run on the PCR reads, TCRdb lists one record per CDR3 protein. The sample holds roughly 500,000 distinct CDR3 sequences; around 13% are singletons and the top ten take roughly 5.4%. The sample consisted of PBMCs from the stem cell graft donor, taken from the stem cell graft. The receptor source for this set is a human donor who donated a stem cell graft to a child with combined immunodeficiency.

This clonotype has a count of ten or more. The J gene is TRBJ1-1, the V gene TRBV4-2; 8 bases align to TRBD1. CDR3 length: 12 amino acids. Looked up from germline, CDR1 is LGHNA and CDR2 is YNFKEQ. J was trimmed by 7 bases and V by 6 bases; bases with no gene match: 4. The CDR3 here is CASRRTGFEAFF. In nucleotides, the CDR3 is TGTGCCAGCAGACGGACAGGGTTTGAAGCTTTCTTT.

This clonotype has at least ten counts. This chain connects TRBV7-2 to TRBJ2-1; 8 nucleotides match TRBD1. The germline V gene encodes CDR1 SGHTA and CDR2 FQGNSA. CDR3 length equals 16 residues. V was clipped by 1 base and J by 7 bases; unmatched bases: 9. CDR3 sequence reads: CASSLVGTGPLNEQFF. CDR3 bases: TGTGCCAGCAGCTTAGTCGGGACAGGCCCCTTGAATGAGCAGTTCTTC.

This rearrangement joins TRBV20-1 to TRBJ2-3, with 10 bases matching TRBD2. Unmatched junction bases numbered 15, after V lost 0 bases and J lost 3 bases. The V gene's germline CDR1 is DFQATT and CDR2 SNEGSKA (reference sequence). This CDR3 has 19 residues. CDR3 coding DNA: TGCAGTGCTAGAGATCCTCCTCGGCAGCGGGAGGGCCCTACAGATACGCAGTATTTT. Translating gives CSARDPPRQREGPTDTQYF.

This clonotype has at least ten counts. The chain couples TRBV7-2 to TRBJ2-3; D is possibly TRBD1 (6 bases). CDR1 is SGHTA, CDR2 FQGNSA, per germline. This CDR3 is 15 amino acids long. V lost 7 bases, J lost 2 bases, and 16 bases lay in between. The CDR3 spells CASNRPGQTTDTQYF. As DNA, the CDR3 is TGTGCCAGCAATCGTCCCGGACAGACCACAGATACGCAGTATTTT.

The chain employs TRBV3-1 and TRBJ2-1; 10 nucleotides line up with TRBD2. J gave up 10 bases and V 0 bases, and 9 bases lay outside the gene matches. The CDR3 runs 16 residues. Per germline, CDR1 LGHDT and CDR2 YNNKEL (reference sequence). The CDR3 region has the DNA TGTGCCAGCAGCCAAGACGAACTAGCGGGACCCTGGGAGCAGTTCTTC. Translation gives CASSQDELAGPWEQFF.

This clonotype was counted many times. The chain links TRBV24-1 to TRBJ2-1, with D maybe TRBD2 (6 bases). The CDR3 spans 16 residues. The germline V and J ends were trimmed by 2 bases and 2 bases, with 12 bases remaining between them. CDR1 and CDR2 from the germline V gene are KGHDR and SFDVKD. The CDR3 protein is CATSDWGAGTYNEQFF. Here the CDR3 DNA reads TGTGCCACCAGTGATTGGGGCGCGGGGACCTACAATGAGCAGTTCTTC.

Ten or more counts support this clonotype. The V and J genes are TRBV20-1 and TRBJ2-5, with D maybe TRBD2 (5 bases). The CDR3 runs to 12 residues. In germline, CDR1 is DFQATT, CDR2 SNEGSKA (reference sequence). V shed 6 bases and J shed 4 bases, with 12 bases lying between them. CDR3 bases: TGCAGTGCCCTGAGTGCGGGAGAGACCCAGTACTTC. Its translation: CSALSAGETQYF.

The chain employs TRBV21-1 and TRBJ2-2; the table calls TRBD2, which could not be checked here. TRBV21-1 is assigned pseudogene status. This CDR3 has 17 amino acids. This chain's CDR3 is CASSPKGRKRDTGELFF. CDR3 bases: TGTGCCAGCAGCCCTAAGGGCAGAAAGAGGGACACCGGGGAGCTGTTTTTT.

This clonotype was seen more than once but under ten times. The rearrangement joins TRBV27 to TRBJ2-1, with D unclear. Germline loops: CDR1 MNHEY, CDR2 SMNVEV (reference sequence). Trimming removed 2 bases from V and 10 bases from J, with 12 bases in between. This CDR3 contains 13 residues. This chain's CDR3 is CASSLLYRPEQFF. CDR3 DNA sequence: TGTGCCAGCAGTTTACTTTACCGCCCCGAGCAGTTCTTC.

This clonotype appeared a few times. The chain uses TRBV3-1 and TRBJ2-3; tentatively, D is TRBD1 (5 bases). The germline V gene encodes CDR1 LGHDT and CDR2 YNNKEL (reference sequence). The CDR3 is made up of 14 amino acids. V lost 8 bases, J lost 4 bases, and 16 bases lay in between. The CDR3 DNA reads TGTGCCAGCGCCAGGGCGGCAGGGTCAGATACGCAGTATTTT. Protein: CASARAAGSDTQYF.

This clonotype was detected a few times. The chain couples TRBV7-2 to TRBJ2-1; 8 positions match TRBD2. The CDR3 has 15 residues. Losses at the gene ends were 4 bases for V and 5 bases for J; bases not matched to a gene: 7. Germline CDR1 reads SGHTA; CDR2 reads FQGNSA. The CDR3 sequence is CASSWSGRINNEQFF. The CDR3 DNA follows: TGTGCCAGCAGCTGGAGCGGGAGAATTAACAATGAGCAGTTCTTC.

This clonotype was observed a few times. The V gene is TRBV7-8, the J gene TRBJ2-1; the match to TRBD2 covers 11 bases. Trimming took 5 bases from V and 0 from J; bases not matched to a gene: 12. Germline V gives CDR1 SGHVS, CDR2 FQNEAQ. The CDR3 is made up of 19 amino acids. The CDR3 loop reads CASSRQLAGAISSYNEQFF. The CDR3 coding sequence is TGTGCCAGCAGCCGACAACTAGCGGGGGCCATAAGCTCCTACAATGAGCAGTTCTTC.

This clonotype appeared many times. Written as DNA, the CDR3 is TGCAGTGCTAGAGGGTGGGCCTCGAATGAGCAGTTCTTC. Protein sequence: CSARGWASNEQFF. V and J are TRBV20-1 and TRBJ2-1, with no clear D. V was cut by 1 base and J by 7 bases, with 11 bases left in between. CDR3 length: 13 amino acids. Per germline, CDR1 DFQATT and CDR2 SNEGSKA (reference sequence).

This clonotype came up many times. The V call is TRBV5-5, the J call TRBJ2-7; D perhaps matches TRBD1 (6 bases). The germline CDR1 and CDR2 sequences are SGHKS and YYEKEE (reference sequence). The CDR3 consists of 13 residues. V lost 5 bases to trimming and J lost 5 bases, with 14 bases between them. CDR3 sequence (DNA): TGTGCCAGCAGGGTACAGGGTTCGGACGAGCAGTACTTC. Translated, it gives CASRVQGSDEQYF.

This clonotype was counted at least ten times. The chain links TRBV10-3 to TRBJ2-1; 9 nucleotides agree with TRBD1. V gave up 3 bases and J gave up 4 bases; unmatched junction bases: 7. Germline values: CDR1 ENHRY, CDR2 SYGVKD. CDR3 length: 16 residues. The CDR3 DNA reads TGTGCCATCAGTGATGACGGGACAGGGAGGTACAATGAGCAGTTCTTC. This sequence encodes CAISDDGTGRYNEQFF.